These 11 T cell receptor beta chains were sequenced from one sample in a study of cytomegalovirus exposure and HLA in healthy donors. A multiplex PCR was run with 60 Vbeta primers and 13 Jbeta primers. Method: immunoSEQ multiplex PCR; TCRdb's copy keeps in-frame clones and lacks some. The sample lists about 61,000 clones, 70% to 90% occurring once. The material sequenced was PBMCs. The receptors shown here come from a man younger than 45 in good health and CMV-seropositive.

This chain links TRBV5-4 with TRBJ2-5, with D perhaps TRBD2 (6 bases). This CDR3 is built from 16 residues. V shed 0 bases and J shed 0 bases, with 12 bases lying between them. Germline-derived CDR1 and CDR2 are SGHNT and YYREEE (reference sequence). CDR3 sequence: CASSLGGVSYQETQYF. In nucleotides, the CDR3 is TGTGCCAGCAGCTTGGGCGGGGTCTCTTACCAAGAGACCCAGTACTTC.

V and J are TRBV28 and TRBJ2-7, with 16 bases matching TRBD2. V gave up 5 bases and J gave up 9 bases; unmatched junction bases: 10. Germline V gene data show CDR1 as MDHEN and CDR2 as SYDVKM. This CDR3 has 16 residues. The CDR3 DNA sequence: TGTGCCAGCAGTGCGACCGGGACTAGCGGGAGGGCCATGCAGTACTTC. As protein: CASSATGTSGRAMQYF.

The chain employs TRBV12-5 and TRBJ2-2, with unresolved D. The V end was cut by 8 bases, the J end by 3 bases, with 4 bases between. The CDR3 consists of 11 residues. CDR1 LGHNT and CDR2 FRNRAP come from the germline V gene. CDR3: CASSYTGELFF. Here the CDR3 DNA reads TGTGCTAGTTCATACACCGGGGAGCTGTTTTTT.

The chain combines TRBV12-5 with TRBJ1-1, with D possibly being TRBD1 (5 bases). CDR3 size: 20 residues. Germline V gene sequence: CDR1 LGHNT, CDR2 FRNRAP. V shed 0 bases and J shed 0 bases, with 23 bases lying between them. CDR3 DNA sequence: TGTGCTAGTGGTTTGGTAGCTTCCCCTGAAGCAGGGCGTCTGAACACTGAAGCTTTCTTT. Its translation is CASGLVASPEAGRLNTEAFF.

V is TRBV28 and J is TRBJ1-2, with TRBD1 matching 8 bases. Germline assignment: CDR1 MDHEN and CDR2 SYDVKM. This CDR3 is built from 12 residues. After removal of 4 bases from V and 8 bases from J, the junction contained 3 bases not matched to a gene. The CDR3 sequence is CASSSDRGGYTF. In DNA form, the CDR3 reads TGTGCCAGCAGTTCAGACAGGGGCGGCTACACCTTC.

CDR3 DNA: TGTGCCAGTAGTATACTAGCGGGAGAAGCAAATGAGCAGTTCTTC. It codes for CASSILAGEANEQFF. The chain couples TRBV19 to TRBJ2-1; 10 bases fit TRBD2. The ends lost 2 bases at V and 7 bases at J; junction bases unmatched: 5. This CDR3 region has 15 residues. In germline, CDR1 is LNHDA, CDR2 SQIVND (reference sequence).

The chain couples TRBV10-3 to TRBJ1-2; D is uncertain. The CDR3 length is 12 residues. CDR1 ENHRY and CDR2 SYGVKD come from the germline V gene. V was cut by 3 bases and J by 8 bases, with 10 bases left in between. CDR3 protein: CAISDPTSGYTF. CDR3 DNA sequence: TGTGCCATCAGTGACCCCACTTCGGGCTACACCTTC.

V is TRBV10-1 and J is TRBJ2-5, with 11 bases matching TRBD2. The end of the DNA is better explained by TRBJ2-7, so the J call may be wrong. CDR1 and CDR2 (germline): WNHNN, SYGVQD (reference sequence). The CDR3 has 14 residues. CDR3 in DNA: TGCGCCAGCACCCCGGGACTAGCGGTATACGAGCAGTACTTC. This codes for CASTPGLAVYEQYF.

The CDR3 protein is CAISEGAGGVYNYGYTF. CDR3 coding DNA: TGTGCCATCAGTGAAGGGGCAGGGGGCGTTTATAACTATGGCTACACCTTC. The chain has TRBV10-3 and TRBJ1-2; 8 bases are shared with TRBD1. Germline loops: CDR1 ENHRY, CDR2 SYGVKD. There are 17 residues in the CDR3. The V segment lost 3 bases and the J segment 1 base; nucleotides outside the gene matches: 10.

The chain recombines TRBV2 with TRBJ1-5, with TRBD1 identical over 7 bases. Germline trimming cut 5 bases from V and 4 bases from J; bases unmatched to any gene: 8. The CDR3 loop spans 15 amino acids. Germline V gene lookup returns CDR1 SNHLY and CDR2 FYNNEI. In DNA form, the CDR3 reads TGTGCCAGCAGTCCTCGACAGGGTACAAATCAGCCCCAGCATTTT. This translates into CASSPRQGTNQPQHF.

CDR3 region: CATSWTRATNEKLFF. Written as DNA, the CDR3 is TGTGCCACCAGCTGGACACGAGCAACTAATGAAAAACTGTTTTTT. J is TRBJ1-4 and V is TRBV15; D is perhaps TRBD1 (5 bases). The CDR3 consists of 15 residues. Germline V gene data show CDR1 as LNHNV and CDR2 as YYDKDF (reference sequence). The germline V and J ends were trimmed by 5 bases and 0 bases, with 10 bases remaining between them.